This paragraph covers one T cell receptor (beta chain) sequence. Its cognate antigen is unknown. Assay used: immunoSEQ multiplex PCR; TCRdb lists only in-frame clones, some missing. The sample contains a few million clones, 95% of which appear only once. The data belong to a study of shared clonotypes between healthy human individuals. Findings and limits, study-wide: With a handful of donors compared, 4.5% to 6.5% of naive CD4 clonotypes were shared.

Sample: naive CD4+ T cells sorted from blood. The subset: CD45RA+ positively selected. The sequence derives from a man aged 18 to 29 in good health.

The CDR3 is CAIKDEGTEAFF. The CDR3 DNA is TGTGCCATCAAGGACGAAGGCACTGAAGCTTTCTTT. The V and J genes are TRBV10-3 and TRBJ1-1; D call uncertain. V shed 7 bases and J shed 4 bases, with 10 bases lying between them. The CDR3 has 12 residues. The germline V gene has CDR1 ENHRY and CDR2 SYGVKD.